These 32 T cell receptor beta chains were sequenced from one sample in a study of blood T cell repertoires in COVID-19. The table came from immunoSEQ multiplex PCR; TCRdb's copy has only in-frame clones and leaves some out. The sample lists about 200,000 clones, about 85% occurring once. The sample consisted of PBMCs or T cells enriched from blood (not recorded which). These receptors came from a man aged 35-49 years who had recovered from COVID-19.

The chain recombines TRBV6-5 with TRBJ1-1; 9 nucleotides agree with TRBD1. Germline CDR1 reads MNHEY; CDR2 reads SVGAGI. Trimming removed 4 bases from V and 5 bases from J; junction bases left unmatched: 8. The CDR3 has 15 residues. CDR3 bases: TGTGCCAGCAGTTTTAACAGGGGGCCGGGGACTGAAGCTTTCTTT. The encoded protein is CASSFNRGPGTEAFF.

The chain links TRBV5-4 to TRBJ2-3; TRBD2 is a possible D gene (6 bases). The CDR3 contains 16 residues. V lost 0 bases and J lost 1, with 12 bases in between. CDR1 SGHNT and CDR2 YYREEE come from the germline V gene (reference sequence). CDR3 in amino acids: CASSLGGGMGTDTQYF. The DNA for the CDR3 is TGTGCCAGCAGCTTGGGGGGCGGGATGGGCACAGATACGCAGTATTTT.

The genes are TRBV11-3 and TRBJ2-7; 7 bases are a match to TRBD1. V gave up 2 bases and J gave up 1 base; unmatched junction bases: 2. The length of the CDR3 is 14 residues. Germline V gives CDR1 SGHNT, CDR2 YENEEA. The CDR3 protein is CASSLNRGSYEQYF. The CDR3 DNA reads TGTGCCAGCAGCTTAAACAGGGGATCCTACGAGCAGTACTTC.

V and J are TRBV11-3 and TRBJ2-1; 7 bases agree with TRBD1. Losses at the gene ends were 5 bases for V and 5 bases for J; bases not matched to a gene: 6. Germline-derived CDR1 and CDR2 are SGHNT and YENEEA. This CDR3 has 14 residues. The CDR3 DNA sequence: TGTGCCAGCAGCCGATTCGGGACAGACAATGAGCAGTTCTTC. Amino acid sequence: CASSRFGTDNEQFF.

This chain links TRBV7-8 with TRBJ1-2; D remains ambiguous. Trimming took off 0 bases at V and 3 bases at J, with 11 bases between the two ends. The CDR3 loop spans 15 amino acids. Germline CDR1 and CDR2: SGHVS and FQNEAQ. The CDR3 sequence: CASSLATRRDYGYTF. DNA of the CDR3: TGTGCCAGCAGCTTAGCGACGAGGAGAGACTATGGCTACACCTTC.

The chain has TRBV24-1 and TRBJ1-2, with 9 bases fitting TRBD1. Germline V gene sequence: CDR1 KGHDR, CDR2 SFDVKD. The CDR3 has 16 residues. The V and J ends lost 4 bases and 4 bases, in that order; junction bases with no gene match: 9. CDR3 nucleotide sequence: TGTGCCACCAGTGACTCAACGGGACAGGGCTCCTATGGCTACACCTTC. It translates to CATSDSTGQGSYGYTF.

This rearrangement joins TRBV27 to TRBJ1-1, with D perhaps matching TRBD1 (6 bases). Germline assignment: CDR1 MNHEY and CDR2 SMNVEV (reference sequence). The V and J ends lost 5 bases and 1 base respectively, with 8 bases between them. This CDR3 region has 13 residues. This CDR3 reads CASSRGWNTEAFF. Written as DNA, the CDR3 is TGTGCCAGCAGTAGGGGGTGGAACACTGAAGCTTTCTTT.

V and J are TRBV10-2 and TRBJ1-1, with 7 bases fitting TRBD1. The V segment lost 6 bases and the J segment 3 bases; nucleotides outside the gene matches: 4. This CDR3 has 13 residues. Germline CDR1 and CDR2: WSHSY and SAAADI. CDR3 residues: CASSLDRDTEAFF. In nucleotides, the CDR3 is TGCGCCAGCAGCCTCGACAGGGACACTGAAGCTTTCTTT.

The V call is TRBV11-2, the J call TRBJ2-7; TRBD2 matches 13 bases. This CDR3 has 17 residues. In germline, CDR1 is SGHAT, CDR2 FQNNGV. The V segment lost 4 bases and the J segment 2 bases; nucleotides outside the gene matches: 8. The CDR3 reads CASSSGLAGVLAYEQYF. CDR3 nucleotides: TGTGCCAGCAGCTCAGGACTAGCGGGAGTGTTGGCCTACGAGCAGTACTTC. Variable domain in full (rest from reference TRBV11-2 and TRBJ2-7): EAGVAQSPRYKIIEKRQSVAFWCNPISGHATLYWYQQILGQGPKLLIQFQNNGVVDDSQLPKDRFSAERLKGVDSTLKIQPAKLEDSAVYLCASSSGLAGVLAYEQYFGPGTRLTVT.

V is TRBV24-1 and J is TRBJ2-3; TRBD1 matches at 10 bases. The J segment lost 6 bases and the V segment lost 8 bases, leaving 7 bases of the junction unmatched. This CDR3 has 14 residues. The V gene's germline CDR1 is KGHDR and CDR2 SFDVKD. CDR3 in DNA: TGTGCCACCACCAGCGCGGGACAGGGGGATACGCAGTATTTT. Residues: CATTSAGQGDTQYF.

J is TRBJ2-7 and V is TRBV14; 12 bases are a match to TRBD2. Germline-derived CDR1 and CDR2 are SGHDN and FVKESK. The CDR3 covers 19 residues. After removal of 0 bases from V and 3 bases from J, the junction contained 12 bases not matched to a gene. CDR3 protein: CASSQDSRTSGKTSYEQYF. CDR3 bases: TGTGCCAGCAGCCAAGATAGTCGGACTAGCGGGAAAACGAGCTACGAGCAGTACTTC.

This clone was counted a single time. The chain links TRBV7-6 to TRBJ1-1; D gene ambiguous. The CDR3 covers 16 residues. V was clipped by 5 bases and J by 1 base, with 17 bases between them. Germline CDR1 SGHVS, CDR2 FNYEAQ. CDR3 DNA sequence: TGTGCCAGCAGCGGATTGGGTTGGGCGAGGAACACTGAAGCTTTCTTT. Residues: CASSGLGWARNTEAFF.

This clone was counted only a few times. The chain uses TRBV19 and TRBJ2-7; 12 bases map to TRBD1. The CDR3 runs 14 residues. V lost 4 bases to trimming and J lost 5 bases; unmatched junction nucleotides: 3. Germline V gene sequence: CDR1 LNHDA, CDR2 SQIVND (reference sequence). This CDR3 reads CASSRGQGADEQYF. The CDR3 region has the DNA TGTGCCAGTAGTAGGGGACAGGGGGCGGACGAGCAGTACTTC.

V and J are TRBV9 and TRBJ2-3, with 11 bases lining up with TRBD2. CDR1 SGDLS and CDR2 YYNGEE come from the germline V gene. This CDR3 is 20 amino acids long. With 0 bases clipped from V and 3 bases from J, the junction kept 15 bases outside the gene matches. CDR3 bases: TGTGCCAGCAGCGTAGATTTCTCAAGGCGGCTAGCGGGAGGTACAGATACGCAGTATTTT. Its protein product is CASSVDFSRRLAGGTDTQYF.

V is TRBV9 and J is TRBJ2-2; possible D gene TRBD2, 6 bases. V lost 1 base, J lost 7 bases, and 20 bases lay in between. Germline CDR1 reads SGDLS; CDR2 reads YYNGEE. The CDR3 runs 17 residues. The CDR3 protein is CASSVSRDGSKDGELFF. DNA for the CDR3: TGTGCCAGCAGCGTATCTCGGGACGGGAGTAAGGACGGGGAGCTGTTTTTT.

V and J are TRBV30 and TRBJ1-3, with D possibly being TRBD1 (5 bases). Trimming took off 5 bases at V and 0 bases at J, with 14 bases between the two ends. The CDR3 extends over 15 amino acids. Germline V gene sequence: CDR1 GTSNPN, CDR2 SVGIG (reference sequence). For the CDR3, the DNA is TGTGCCTGGGCCGACACAGGCCTCTCTGGAAACACCATATATTTT. It codes for CAWADTGLSGNTIYF. The whole variable domain, filled in from reference TRBV30 and TRBJ1-3, reads SQTIHQWPATLVQPVGSPLSLECTVEGTSNPNLYWYRQAAGRGLQLLFYSVGIGQISSEVPQNLSASRPQDRQFILSSKKLLLSDSGFYLCAWADTGLSGNTIYFGEGSWLTVV.

The V and J genes are TRBV11-2 and TRBJ1-3; D is uncertain. V lost 10 bases to trimming and J lost 4 bases, with 17 bases between them. CDR1 is SGHAT and CDR2 is FQNNGV in the germline V gene. The CDR3 has 14 amino acids. The CDR3 DNA is TGTGCCACCGAAGGAGGCTCTGGAGGAAACACCATATATTTT. Its protein is CATEGGSGGNTIYF.

CDR3: CASSQDPSSGVANEQFF. The DNA for the CDR3 is TGCGCCAGCAGCCAAGACCCGTCGTCGGGAGTAGCGAATGAGCAGTTCTTC. The rearrangement joins TRBV4-3 to TRBJ2-1, with D possibly being TRBD2 (6 bases). Germline assignment: CDR1 LGHNA and CDR2 YSLEER. The V and J ends lost 0 bases and 7 bases respectively, with 19 bases between them. This CDR3 is 17 amino acids long.

The V call is TRBV28, the J call TRBJ1-1; D is unresolved. Germline V lookup: CDR1 MDHEN, CDR2 SYDVKM. The CDR3 is made up of 15 amino acids. Trimming stripped 1 base from V and 4 bases from J, with 13 bases between. The DNA for the CDR3 is TGTGCCAGCAGTTTATTGGGTCAGTCGGGCACTGAAGCTTTCTTT. Its protein is CASSLLGQSGTEAFF.

The V and J genes are TRBV4-1 and TRBJ1-2; weak D call: TRBD1 (5 bases). The V and J ends lost 0 bases and 7 bases respectively, with 18 bases between them. The germline V gene encodes CDR1 MGHRA and CDR2 YSYEKL. The CDR3 runs to 16 residues. The CDR3 DNA sequence: TGCGCCAGCAGCCAAGAGAGAAGGCAGGGTTCTCGTGGCTACACCTTC. This gives the protein CASSQERRQGSRGYTF.

This sequence joins TRBV6-2 or TRBV6-3 and TRBJ2-7; TRBD2 matches at 7 bases. Germline trimming cut 4 bases from V and 0 bases from J; bases unmatched to any gene: 9. The V gene's germline CDR1 is MNHEY and CDR2 SVGEGT. The CDR3 totals 16 residues. The CDR3 DNA reads as TGTGCCAGCAGTTCCCGCGGGGGAGCCAGCTCCTACGAGCAGTACTTC. It is translated as CASSSRGGASSYEQYF.

The chain joins TRBV5-1 to TRBJ1-1, with TRBD1 matching over 7 bases. The CDR3 consists of 14 residues. Germline CDR1 is SGHRS and CDR2 is YFSETQ. V shed 4 bases, J shed 2 bases, and the junction held 5 bases outside the gene matches. The DNA of the CDR3 is TGCGCCAGCAGCAAACAGGGGACCAACACTGAAGCTTTCTTT. Translated: CASSKQGTNTEAFF.

The table lists this clone with a few counts. The chain combines TRBV5-4 with TRBJ2-7; tentatively, D is TRBD2 (6 bases). This CDR3 is 16 amino acids long. Germline V gives CDR1 SGHNT, CDR2 YYREEE (reference sequence). The V and J ends lost 4 bases and 0 bases respectively, with 17 bases between them. In DNA, the CDR3 is TGTGCCAGCAGCCCGGGATCCGGGCGGGACTCCTACGAGCAGTACTTC. It specifies CASSPGSGRDSYEQYF.

This clone was recorded at least ten times. Other DNA sequences in this sample translate to the same CDR3. The chain couples TRBV15 to TRBJ1-1, with 9 bases aligning to TRBD1. Losses at the gene ends were 3 bases for V and 1 base for J; bases not matched to a gene: 3. The CDR3 length is 15 residues. Germline V lookup: CDR1 LNHNV, CDR2 YYDKDF (reference sequence). The CDR3 region is CATSRGTGWNTEAFF. The CDR3 DNA reads as TGTGCCACCAGCAGGGGGACAGGGTGGAACACTGAAGCTTTCTTT.

The chain uses TRBV15 and TRBJ2-2, with a tentative D call TRBD2 (5 bases). The germline gives CDR1 LNHNV, CDR2 YYDKDF (reference sequence). CDR3 length equals 15 residues. Trimming left V 0 bases short and J 6 bases short, with 11 bases between. In nucleotides, the CDR3 is TGTGCCACCAGCAGAGAGGTTGCAGCGGCCGGGGAGCTGTTTTTT. This gives the protein CATSREVAAAGELFF.

The chain uses TRBV24-1 and TRBJ2-1; D is unclear. V was pared by 3 bases and J by 10 bases, with 9 bases between. CDR3 length equals 12 residues. Per germline, CDR1 KGHDR and CDR2 SFDVKD. CDR3 region: CATSDLNREQFF. CDR3 coding DNA: TGTGCCACCAGTGATCTCAATAGAGAGCAGTTCTTC.

This rearrangement joins TRBV6-5 to TRBJ1-2, with 9 bases aligning to TRBD1. The CDR3 extends over 13 amino acids. V was clipped by 5 bases and J by 4 bases; unmatched bases: 2. Germline CDR1 MNHEY, CDR2 SVGAGI. CDR3 in amino acids: CASSQDRGYGYTF. The CDR3, as DNA: TGTGCCAGCAGTCAGGACAGGGGCTATGGCTACACCTTC.

This chain connects TRBV5-4 to TRBJ2-3; 8 bases agree with TRBD2. The CDR3 runs to 17 residues. The junction had 11 bases not matched to a gene; V was cut back by 0 bases and J by 5 bases. CDR1 is SGHNT, CDR2 YYREEE, per germline (reference sequence). The CDR3 region is CASSLAASGRAEDTQYF. CDR3 nucleotide sequence: TGTGCCAGCAGCTTGGCCGCGTCCGGGAGGGCAGAAGATACGCAGTATTTT.

This chain uses TRBV2 with TRBJ1-1; perhaps TRBD1 as D (6 bases). Germline lookup yields CDR1 SNHLY and CDR2 FYNNEI. Trimming pared 9 bases from V and 8 bases from J, leaving 13 bases between. This CDR3 contains 11 residues. CDR3 protein: CARNAGTEAFF. CDR3 in DNA: TGTGCCAGAAACGCCGGGACAGAAGCTTTCTTT. Full variable domain (remainder filled in from reference TRBV2 and TRBJ1-1): EPEVTQTPSHQVTQMGQEVILRCVPISNHLYFYWYRQILGQKVEFLVSFYNNEISEKSEIFDDQFSVERPDGSNFTLKIRSTKLEDSAMYFCARNAGTEAFFGQGTRLTVV.

The V call is TRBV18, the J call TRBJ1-2; a weak D match, TRBD1 (5 bases). With 2 bases removed from V and 6 bases from J, the gap between germline ends came to 10 bases. Germline V gene lookup returns CDR1 KGHSH and CDR2 LQKENI. This CDR3 has 13 residues. The CDR3 reads CASSPNRSNGYTF. The DNA of the CDR3 is TGTGCCAGCTCACCAAACAGGTCGAATGGCTACACCTTC.

The chain uses TRBV11-2 and TRBJ1-5, with D hard to call. Trimming removed 2 bases at V and 1 base at J, with 9 bases between. The germline V gene has CDR1 SGHAT and CDR2 FQNNGV. This CDR3 has 15 residues. The CDR3 DNA reads TGTGCCAGCAGCTTACTTGCGGCGAGCAATCAGCCCCAGCATTTT. It codes for CASSLLAASNQPQHF.

V and J are TRBV7-9 and TRBJ1-4, with a weak D call TRBD1 (6 bases). The CDR3 totals 14 residues. Between the trimmed V and J ends, which lost 5 bases and 11 bases, there was a span of 18 bases. Germline CDR1 SEHNR, CDR2 FQNEAQ (reference sequence). This CDR3 is CASSHGTSLVKLFF. CDR3 bases: TGTGCCAGCAGCCATGGGACATCCTTGGTGAAACTGTTTTTT. Full variable domain (remainder filled in from reference TRBV7-9 and TRBJ1-4): DTGVSQNPRHKITKRGQNVTFRCDPISEHNRLYWYRQTLGQGPEFLTYFQNEAQLEKSRLLSDRFSAERPKGSFSTLEIQRTEQGDSAMYLCASSHGTSLVKLFFGSGTQLSVL.